The clone carrying this T cell receptor (beta chain) has just one count. Via MiXCR, TCRdb re-called the 5' RACE reads, giving one row per CDR3 protein. The sample consists of 20,000 to 25,000 distinct CDR3 sequences, about 16% of them appearing once. The sample comes from a study of neurological immune-mediated disorders. The CDR3 is made up of 14 amino acids. Deletions cut 3 bases from V and 2 bases from J, with 9 bases between. Germline-derived CDR1 and CDR2 are SGHRS and YFSETQ. The chain uses TRBV5-1 and TRBJ1-3; D gene unclear. Sequenced material: PBMCs. The TCR was taken from a female donor with HTLV-1-associated myelopathy (HAM/TSP). CDR3 protein: CASSSHDAGNTIYF. The CDR3 DNA reads TGCGCCAGCAGCTCACATGATGCTGGAAACACCATATATTTT.